Listed below are T cell receptor beta chains from one sample, sequenced in a study of cytomegalovirus exposure and HLA in healthy donors. Clones were sequenced by immunoSEQ multiplex PCR, and TCRdb holds only the in-frame ones, with some missing. The sample has over 100,000 clones, about 95% seen once. Sequenced input: PBMCs. The receptors originated from a woman aged 18 to 35 in good health and CMV-seronegative. CDR3s include the opening cysteine and the closing phenylalanine or tryptophan. A D gene is named only where the DNA matches it firmly. Part of the rows lack a size; the others show once, few, many or a class for expanded clones.

D | size | J | V | CDR3 | DNA
NA | NA | TRBJ1-1 | TRBV12-5 | CASGLRGSEAFF | TGTGCTAGTGGTTTACGGGGGTCTGAAGCTTTCTTT
NA | NA | TRBJ2-1 | TRBV7-6 | CASSLLVSGDYNEQFF | TGTGCCAGCAGCCTCCTGGTAAGCGGCGATTACAATGAGCAGTTCTTC
NA | NA | TRBJ1-4 | TRBV5-1 | CASSSPAGDLGEKLFF | TGCGCCAGCAGCTCTCCTGCGGGTGACCTTGGAGAAAAACTGTTTTTT
TRBD2 | NA | TRBJ2-3 | TRBV29-1 | CSVAVTGTSATDTQYF | TGCAGCGTTGCTGTAACCGGGACTAGCGCAACAGATACGCAGTATTTT
NA | NA | TRBJ2-1 | TRBV9 | CASSVGVGGNEQFF | TGTGCCAGCAGCGTCGGTGTGGGGGGCAATGAGCAGTTCTTC
TRBD1 | NA | TRBJ1-2 | TRBV10-3 | CAIGTGVFEGYTF | TGTGCCATCGGGACAGGGGTGTTCGAGGGCTACACCTTC
NA | NA | TRBJ1-1 | TRBV10-3 | CAIRQEAEAFF | TGTGCCATCAGACAGGAAGCTGAAGCTTTCTTT
NA | NA | TRBJ2-5 | TRBV5-1 | CASSLDRYQETQYF | TGCGCCAGCAGCTTGGACAGGTACCAAGAGACCCAGTACTTC
TRBD1 | NA | TRBJ2-6 | TRBV6-5 | CASSSTGTGANVLTF | TGTGCCAGCAGTTCGACAGGGACTGGGGCCAACGTCCTGACTTTC
NA | NA | TRBJ2-1 | TRBV6-6 | CASSYGLNNEQFF | TGTGCCAGCAGTTACGGCCTCAACAATGAGCAGTTCTTC
TRBD1 | once | TRBJ1-1 | TRBV2 | CASSEQTGGNTEAFF | TGTGCCAGCAGTGAACAGACAGGGGGAAACACTGAAGCTTTCTTT
NA | NA | TRBJ2-7 | TRBV6-6 | CASSYSSADLREQYF | TGTGCCAGCAGTTACTCGTCAGCGGACCTAAGGGAGCAGTACTTC
NA | NA | TRBJ2-7 | TRBV7-9 | CASSLSRGSYEQYF | TGTGCCAGCAGCTTATCTAGGGGGTCCTACGAGCAGTACTTC
NA | NA | TRBJ2-1 | TRBV6-5 | CASSYKDTHNEQFF | TGTGCCAGCAGTTACAAGGACACCCACAATGAGCAGTTCTTC
NA | NA | TRBJ1-1 | TRBV7-6 | CASSLARTAEAFF | TGTGCCAGCAGCTTAGCGCGGACAGCTGAAGCTTTCTTT
NA | NA | TRBJ2-7 | TRBV6-5 | CASSSTELGYEQYF | TGTGCCAGCAGTTCGACAGAACTTGGGTACGAGCAGTACTTC
TRBD1 | NA | TRBJ2-7 | TRBV28 | CASSLSFSGQSYEQYF | TGTGCCAGCAGTTTAAGTTTCTCGGGACAGTCCTACGAGCAGTACTTC
TRBD1 | NA | TRBJ2-7 | TRBV10-1 | CASSPGTGSGLHEQYF | TGCGCCAGTAGCCCCGGGACAGGGTCTGGACTGCACGAGCAGTACTTC
NA | NA | TRBJ1-2 | TRBV13 | CASSLEEGTIDYGYTF | TGTGCCAGCAGCTTAGAGGAGGGGACTATTGACTATGGCTACACCTTC
NA | NA | TRBJ2-3 | TRBV30 | CAWSPRFLQTDTQYF | TGTGCCTGGAGTCCCCGGTTCCTACAGACAGATACGCAGTATTTT
TRBD1 | NA | TRBJ1-3 | TRBV7-9 | CATRGQGKGNTIYF | TGTGCCACCCGGGGACAGGGGAAAGGAAACACCATATATTTT
TRBD2 | NA | TRBJ2-1 | TRBV6-1 | CASSELAGGYNEQFF | TGTGCCAGCAGTGAACTAGCGGGGGGATACAATGAGCAGTTCTTC
NA | once | TRBJ2-3 | TRBV6-4 | CASSSAGTDTQYF | TGTGCCAGCAGTTCAGCGGGCACAGATACGCAGTATTTT